This is a list of T cell receptor beta chains from one sample in a study of T cells after yellow fever vaccination. Each CDR3 protein gets one entry after TCRdb re-called the 5' RACE reads with MiXCR. The sample carries hundreds of thousands of distinct CDR3 sequences, 15% to 20% recorded once. The material sequenced was PBMCs, taken 15 days after the yellow fever booster vaccination. The receptor source for this set is a man under 40 who received the YFV17D yellow fever vaccine. Each CDR3 is given with its conserved first and last residue. Each record gives: D gene, J gene, V gene, clone size, CDR3 DNA, CDR3 protein. A D gene is named only where the DNA matches it firmly. Clone size is given for some rows only: seen once, a few or many times, or a class if the clone is expanded.

.	TRBJ2-5	TRBV7-9	few	TGTGCCAGCAGCTTATCGATCCCTGAGACCCAGTACTTC	CASSLSIPETQYF
.	TRBJ1-2	TRBV29-1	few	TGCAGCGTTGTTGCGGGGCAGGGAGGACTTTCCGGCTACACCTTC	CSVVAGQGGLSGYTF
TRBD1	TRBJ1-5	TRBV2	.	TGTGCCAGCAGACCCAGGGACAGGGGGTTCAATCAGCCCCAGCATTTT	CASRPRDRGFNQPQHF
TRBD1	TRBJ2-7	TRBV7-6	few	TGTGCCAGCAGCATTCGACAGGGTCCCTACGAGCAGTACTTC	CASSIRQGPYEQYF
.	TRBJ2-5	TRBV7-6	.	TGTGCCAGCAGCACCTGGACAAGCCGGGAGACCCAGTACTTC	CASSTWTSRETQYF
.	TRBJ2-1	TRBV28	.	TGTGCCAGCAGTAGCCAGGATTATGAGCAGTTCTTC	CASSSQDYEQFF
TRBD1	TRBJ2-4	TRBV5-4	.	TGTGCCAGCAGCTTGTCAGGGGGCAAAAACATTCAGTACTTC	CASSLSGGKNIQYF
.	TRBJ2-5	TRBV6-1	.	TGTGCCAGCACCAGGGCAACCCAGTACCAAGAGACCCAGTACTTC	CASTRATQYQETQYF
.	TRBJ2-5	TRBV2	.	TGTGCCAGCAATGGCGAGAGCGGCCAGTACTTC	CASNGESGQYF
TRBD2	TRBJ2-7	TRBV7-9	.	TGTGCCAGCAGCCCCACTAGCGGTCTCACCTACGAGCAGTACTTC	CASSPTSGLTYEQYF
.	TRBJ1-1	TRBV5-1	many	TGTGCCAGCAGCTTAGGGGACACTGAAGCTTTCTTT	CASSLGDTEAFF
TRBD2	TRBJ2-5	TRBV11-2	.	TGTGCCAGCAGCTTCCGGAATGCGGGAGGGCCAATTGAGACCCAGTACTTC	CASSFRNAGGPIETQYF
.	TRBJ2-7	TRBV20-1	.	TGCAGTGCTAGAGCCGTCAGGGTGGTCTACGAGCAGTACTTC	CSARAVRVVYEQYF
.	TRBJ2-1	TRBV7-3	few	TGTGCCAGCAGCCCCAAGGGAGGCTCCTACAATGAGCAGTTCTTC	CASSPKGGSYNEQFF
TRBD2	TRBJ2-3	TRBV7-2	few	TGTGCCAGCAGCTTAGGGGGACTAGCGGGAGATACGCAGTATTTT	CASSLGGLAGDTQYF
.	TRBJ2-7	TRBV27	.	TGTGCCAGCAGTTTATCAAGGACAGACTCCTACGAGCAGTACTTC	CASSLSRTDSYEQYF
.	TRBJ2-5	TRBV18	many	TGTGCCAGCTCACCACCGGGAGAGACCCAGTACTTC	CASSPPGETQYF
.	TRBJ2-7	TRBV12-3/TRBV12-4	many	TGTGCCAGCAGCGAGGCCTACGAGCAGTACTTC	CASSEAYEQYF
.	TRBJ1-1	TRBV29-1	.	TGCAGCGTTGAAGATTTGGGGATAGGTATGAACACTGAAGCTTTCTTT	CSVEDLGIGMNTEAFF
TRBD2	TRBJ2-1	TRBV5-1	few	TGCGCCAGCAGCTTGGAGGGGACGACTAGCTCCGTTAAGCAGTTCTTC	CASSLEGTTSSVKQFF
.	TRBJ2-7	TRBV19	.	TGTGCCAGTAGTCTCATGGGCGGGGGCCCAATCCGCGAGCAGTACTTC	CASSLMGGGPIREQYF
.	TRBJ1-2	TRBV12-3/TRBV12-4	.	TGTGCCAGCAGTCAATTGGACATACATGGCTACACCTTC	CASSQLDIHGYTF
.	TRBJ1-1	TRBV6-1	.	TGTGCCAGCTTTGGCGGCCTCACTGAAGCTTTCTTT	CASFGGLTEAFF
.	TRBJ1-1	TRBV10-3	.	TGTGCCATCGGCCCAGGGGTTTCTGGGAACACTGAAGCTTTCTTT	CAIGPGVSGNTEAFF
TRBD2	TRBJ2-3	TRBV12-3/TRBV12-4	.	TGTGCCAGCGTCCCGGGGGGACTAGTAACAGATACGCAGTATTTT	CASVPGGLVTDTQYF
TRBD2	TRBJ2-1	TRBV20-1	.	TGCAGTGCTAGAGTGATTAGCGGGGTCGATGGTGAGCAGTTCTTC	CSARVISGVDGEQFF
.	TRBJ2-7	TRBV20-1	.	TGCAGTGCCCCCGGGACGTCCACCTACGAGCAGTACTTC	CSAPGTSTYEQYF
.	TRBJ2-7	TRBV12-3/TRBV12-4	.	TGTGCCAACCCTGGTGACTGTCACTACGAGCAGTACTTC	CANPGDCHYEQYF
.	TRBJ2-7	TRBV15	.	TGTGCCACCAGCAGCCGGTTGTTCTACGAGCAGTACTTC	CATSSRLFYEQYF
TRBD2	TRBJ2-1	TRBV12-3/TRBV12-4	few	TGTGCCAGCACTTCGACTAGCGGGGGTTCCCACTTC	CASTSTSGGSHF
.	TRBJ1-1	TRBV11-2	.	TGTGCCAGCAGCGGGGACGGGGCCCTTGAAGCTTTCTTT	CASSGDGALEAFF
TRBD1	TRBJ2-7	TRBV10-2	.	TGCGCCAGCAGTGAGTCGGGGACAGGGACCTACGAGCAGTACTTC	CASSESGTGTYEQYF
.	TRBJ1-5	TRBV5-5	once	TGTGCCAGCAGCTTGGACAGGGTCGTTCAGCCCCAGCATTTT	CASSLDRVVQPQHF
TRBD2	TRBJ2-1	TRBV6-1	many	TGTGCCAGCAGCCGGGGGACTAGCGGGTACAATGAGCAGTTCTTC	CASSRGTSGYNEQFF
TRBD2	TRBJ2-3	TRBV29-1	few	TGCAGCGTTCGTGCGGGAGGTGGCGCAGATACGCAGTATTTT	CSVRAGGGADTQYF
.	TRBJ2-5	TRBV7-9	few	TGTGCCAGCAGCTTAGCCTCGGGCGCCGTCGGGACCCAGTACTTC	CASSLASGAVGTQYF
.	TRBJ2-1	TRBV19	.	TGTGCCAGTAGTAGACAGGTTATGGTTGGGAATGAGCAGTTCTTC	CASSRQVMVGNEQFF
.	TRBJ2-2	TRBV7-2	.	TGTGCCAGCAGCTTAATCAGCGGAGGCACCGGGGAGCTGTTTTTT	CASSLISGGTGELFF
.	TRBJ2-2	TRBV11-2	.	TGTGCCAGCAGCCCTCTCCTCTCAGGGGTTGGGCACATGAACACCGGGGAGCTGTTTTTT	CASSPLLSGVGHMNTGELFF
.	TRBJ2-1	TRBV20-1	few	TGCAGTGCCATAGACAGAAACAATGAGCAGTTCTTC	CSAIDRNNEQFF
TRBD2	TRBJ2-7	TRBV12-3/TRBV12-4	few	TGTGCCAGCAGTCCGGGACTAGCGGGCCGCTACGAGCAGTACTTC	CASSPGLAGRYEQYF
.	TRBJ2-2	TRBV12-3/TRBV12-4	few	TGTGCCAGCAGTGTCGGGGTTAGTTCGGGGGAGCTGTTTTTT	CASSVGVSSGELFF
TRBD2	TRBJ2-7	TRBV20-1	few	TGCAGTGCTAAGACTAGCCAACCCTACGAGCAGTACTTC	CSAKTSQPYEQYF
.	TRBJ1-1	TRBV7-9	few	TGTGCCAGCAGCTTAGCCGAGGGGAGGACTGAAGCTTTCTTT	CASSLAEGRTEAFF
TRBD1	TRBJ2-7	TRBV5-1	.	TGCGCCAGCTCCGGGACAGGGAACTCCTACGAGCAGTACTTC	CASSGTGNSYEQYF
.	TRBJ2-7	TRBV7-2	few	TGTGCCAGCAGCGCCTTAGGTCCAGGCTACGAGCAGTACTTC	CASSALGPGYEQYF
.	TRBJ2-7	TRBV20-1	.	TGCAGTGCTAGCCGGCCGACCCTCGGGGAGCAGTACTTC	CSASRPTLGEQYF
.	TRBJ2-2	TRBV5-6	.	TGTGCCAGCAGCTTGGGTCTGGAGGTCGGGGAGCTGTTTTTT	CASSLGLEVGELFF
TRBD1	TRBJ1-4	TRBV7-4	.	TGTGCCAGACAGGGGGCGCATAATGAAAAACTGTTTTTT	CARQGAHNEKLFF
.	TRBJ2-1	TRBV29-1	.	TGCAGCGTTGCGACTAATGAGCAGTTCTTC	CSVATNEQFF
TRBD2	TRBJ2-1	TRBV5-1	few	TGCGCCAGCAGCTTGATGAGCGGGGTAGATGAGCAGTTCTTC	CASSLMSGVDEQFF